Below are 15 T cell receptor beta chains sequenced from a single sample in a study of beta chain features in type 1 diabetes. What was sequenced were expressed TCRB transcripts, since all of the isolated RNA had been reverse transcribed. Assay: immunoSEQ multiplex PCR; the TCRdb copy retains only in-frame clones and omits some. The sample consists of about 350,000 clones, about 20% of them appearing once. Sample: naive CD4+ T cells from blood. The origin of the receptors is a woman younger than 35 in good health.

This clone turned up a few times. The V call is TRBV7-2, the J call TRBJ2-3, with D perhaps TRBD2 (5 bases). Germline assignment: CDR1 SGHTA and CDR2 FQGNSA. The V end was cut by 3 bases, the J end by 3 bases, with 10 bases between. CDR3 length: 14 residues. CDR3 in DNA: TGTGCCAGCAGCTTTCTGGCGGGTACAGATACGCAGTATTTT. As protein: CASSFLAGTDTQYF. Complete variable domain (other parts from reference TRBV7-2 and TRBJ2-3): GAGVSQSPSNKVTEKGKDVELRCDPISGHTALYWYRQSLGQGLEFLIYFQGNSAPDKSGLPSDRFSAERTGGSVSTLTIQRTQQEDSAVYLCASSFLAGTDTQYFGPGTRLTVL.

V gene TRBV30 combines with J gene TRBJ2-3; TRBD2 aligns across 7 bases. Germline trimming cut 3 bases from V and 0 bases from J; bases unmatched to any gene: 6. CDR1 and CDR2 from the germline V gene are GTSNPN and SVGIG (reference sequence). The CDR3 is made up of 15 amino acids. Written as DNA, the CDR3 is TGTGCCTGGAGAAGTCTAGCGGTTAGCACAGATACGCAGTATTTT. Translated: CAWRSLAVSTDTQYF.

This rearrangement joins TRBV7-8 to TRBJ1-5; weak D call: TRBD1 (6 bases). CDR3 size: 14 residues. Germline lookup yields CDR1 SGHVS and CDR2 FQNEAQ. V was trimmed by 1 base and J by 5 bases, leaving 9 bases between them. CDR3 sequence: CASSLEAGDQPQHF. CDR3 DNA: TGTGCCAGCAGCTTAGAGGCAGGGGATCAGCCCCAGCATTTT. The variable domain in full, with the rest retrieved from reference TRBV7-8 and TRBJ1-5, is GAGVSQSPRYKVAKRGQDVALRCDPISGHVSLFWYQQALGQGPEFLTYFQNEAQLDKSGLPSDRFFAERPEGSVSTLKIQRTQQEDSAVYLCASSLEAGDQPQHFGDGTRLSIL.

This clone was counted between two and nine times. V usage is TRBV18 and J usage is TRBJ2-7; TRBD1 aligns across 7 bases. The V and J ends lost 5 bases and 0 bases, in that order; junction bases with no gene match: 4. CDR3 length: 14 amino acids. Germline CDR1 is KGHSH and CDR2 is LQKENI. This CDR3 reads CASSETGHSYEQYF. The CDR3 nucleotides read TGTGCCAGCTCAGAGACAGGGCACTCCTACGAGCAGTACTTC.

This chain links TRBV29-1 with TRBJ1-1; TRBD1 aligns across 9 bases. The trim removed 5 bases at V and 0 bases at J, leaving 13 bases unmatched. This CDR3 comprises 17 residues. Germline CDR1 is SQVTM and CDR2 is ANQGSEA. The CDR3 DNA sequence: TGCAGCGTTCAGACCGGGACAGGGTCTTCGTTGAACACTGAAGCTTTCTTT. Translating gives CSVQTGTGSSLNTEAFF.

This rearrangement joins TRBV29-1 to TRBJ2-7, with 14 bases identical to TRBD2. The CDR3 has 14 amino acids. The germline CDR1 and CDR2 sequences are SQVTM and ANQGSEA. V shed 6 bases, J shed 2 bases, and the junction held 3 bases outside the gene matches. CDR3 nucleotides: TGCAGCGTAGCGACTAGCGGGAGGGCCTACGAGCAGTACTTC. Translated, it gives CSVATSGRAYEQYF.

The V and J genes are TRBV7-2 and TRBJ1-1; D is unresolved. The CDR3 loop spans 13 amino acids. Germline V gene lookup returns CDR1 SGHTA and CDR2 FQGNSA. With 1 base removed from V and 1 base from J, the gap between germline ends came to 4 bases. CDR3 loop: CASSLGANTEAFF. The CDR3 nucleotides are TGTGCCAGCAGCTTAGGGGCGAACACTGAAGCTTTCTTT.

This clone has just a few counts. V gene TRBV4-3 combines with J gene TRBJ2-3, with 11 bases matching TRBD2. The V gene's germline CDR1 is LGHNA and CDR2 YSLEER. The CDR3 has 17 amino acids. V gave up 0 bases and J gave up 6 bases; unmatched junction bases: 8. The CDR3 is CASSQDSSGGAGDTQYF. CDR3 DNA sequence: TGCGCCAGCAGCCAAGACAGTAGCGGGGGGGCAGGGGATACGCAGTATTTT.

The chain employs TRBV7-2 and TRBJ1-5; the D gene is possibly TRBD1 (5 bases). There are 12 residues in the CDR3. From germline, CDR1 is SGHTA and CDR2 FQGNSA. Trimming shortened V by 4 bases and J by 7 bases, and 8 bases separated the two germline ends. As DNA, the CDR3 is TGTGCCAGCAGCTATACAGGCCAGCCCCAGCATTTT. Amino acid sequence: CASSYTGQPQHF.

This clone occurred a few times. V and J are TRBV18 and TRBJ2-7, with a weak D call TRBD2 (5 bases). The CDR3 totals 12 residues. V lost 2 bases and J lost 4, with 6 bases in between. The V gene's germline CDR1 is KGHSH and CDR2 LQKENI. Here the CDR3 DNA reads TGTGCCAGCTCACCAAAGCGGTACGAGCAGTACTTC. Translation: CASSPKRYEQYF.

This chain joins TRBV19 and TRBJ1-5, with a possible D match to TRBD1 (5 bases). Germline lookup yields CDR1 LNHDA and CDR2 SQIVND (reference sequence). The CDR3 extends over 15 amino acids. Trimming removed 3 bases from V and 4 bases from J, with 13 bases in between. The CDR3 nucleotides read TGTGCCAGTAGTATCTCCCTGGGGCTAAATCAGCCCCAGCATTTT. Its protein product is CASSISLGLNQPQHF.

This rearrangement joins TRBV10-2 to TRBJ2-1, with 10 nucleotides matching TRBD2. This CDR3 contains 14 residues. CDR1 WSHSY and CDR2 SAAADI come from the germline V gene. Trimming at V came to 8 bases and at J to 5 bases, leaving 6 bases not matched to a gene. DNA for the CDR3: TGCGCCAGCGGCCGACTAGCGGGTAACAATGAGCAGTTCTTC. Translation: CASGRLAGNNEQFF.

This clone was detected a few times. The V and J genes are TRBV20-1 and TRBJ2-3; D call uncertain. Germline assignment: CDR1 DFQATT and CDR2 SNEGSKA (reference sequence). V lost 6 bases and J 4 bases, leaving 8 bases between the germline ends. This CDR3 spans 11 amino acids. The CDR3 here is CSANSPDTQYF. CDR3 nucleotide sequence: TGCAGTGCCAATAGTCCAGATACGCAGTATTTT.

This clone has a handful of counts. The rearrangement links TRBV11-2 to TRBJ2-3; D is perhaps TRBD1 (6 bases). The CDR3 is 16 residues long. Trimming pared 3 bases from V and 3 bases from J, leaving 16 bases between. CDR1 and CDR2 from the germline V gene are SGHAT and FQNNGV. CDR3 region: CASSLGAGVGTDTQYF. DNA of the CDR3: TGTGCCAGCAGCTTGGGTGCAGGGGTGGGTACAGATACGCAGTATTTT. Full variable domain (remainder filled in from reference TRBV11-2 and TRBJ2-3): EAGVAQSPRYKIIEKRQSVAFWCNPISGHATLYWYQQILGQGPKLLIQFQNNGVVDDSQLPKDRFSAERLKGVDSTLKIQPAKLEDSAVYLCASSLGAGVGTDTQYFGPGTRLTVL.

The rearrangement uses TRBV29-1 and TRBJ2-2; 8 nucleotides agree with TRBD1. J was trimmed by 0 bases and V by 7 bases; bases with no gene match: 7. The CDR3 loop spans 15 amino acids. CDR1 is SQVTM and CDR2 is ANQGSEA in the germline V gene. The CDR3: CSGRSGGANTGELFF. DNA for the CDR3: TGCAGCGGGAGATCAGGGGGCGCGAACACCGGGGAGCTGTTTTTT.